This is a list of T cell receptor beta chains from one sample in a study of beta chain features in type 1 diabetes. The method was immunoSEQ multiplex PCR; TCRdb's version includes in-frame clones alone and lacks a portion of them. The table includes about 230,000 clones, around 10% detected once. The sample comprised naive CD4+ T cells from blood. The receptors here all came from a woman aged 18-29 years in good health. Both conserved end residues are part of each CDR3. Fields, in order: D gene, clone size, V gene, J gene, CDR3 protein, CDR3 DNA. The D gene is left open where the match is weak. Clone size is given for some rows only: seen once, a few or many times, or a class if the clone is expanded.

d_gene: TRBD2; abundance: few; v_gene: TRBV5-6; j_gene: TRBJ2-5; CDR3aa: CASAGLAGVETQYF; CDR3nt: TGTGCCAGCGCGGGATTAGCGGGCGTTGAGACCCAGTACTTC
d_gene: TRBD2; abundance: .; v_gene: TRBV5-1; j_gene: TRBJ2-7; CDR3aa: CASSLGTSTRSYEQYF; CDR3nt: TGCGCCAGCAGCTTGGGGACTAGCACCCGATCCTACGAGCAGTACTTC
d_gene: .; abundance: few; v_gene: TRBV30; j_gene: TRBJ1-1; CDR3aa: CAWGRASTEAFF; CDR3nt: TGTGCCTGGGGTCGCGCGAGCACTGAAGCTTTCTTT
d_gene: .; abundance: few; v_gene: TRBV7-8; j_gene: TRBJ1-4; CDR3aa: CASSLSRGRGSDTNEKLFF; CDR3nt: TGTGCCAGCAGCTTAAGTAGGGGCAGGGGAAGTGATACTAATGAAAAACTGTTTTTT
d_gene: TRBD1; abundance: many; v_gene: TRBV29-1; j_gene: TRBJ1-1; CDR3aa: CSVRQGVNTEAFF; CDR3nt: TGCAGCGTCAGACAGGGGGTGAACACTGAAGCTTTCTTT
d_gene: TRBD2; abundance: .; v_gene: TRBV27; j_gene: TRBJ2-2; CDR3aa: CASSAIAGATNTGELFF; CDR3nt: TGTGCCAGCAGTGCAATAGCGGGAGCTACGAACACCGGGGAGCTGTTTTTT
d_gene: TRBD1; abundance: .; v_gene: TRBV19; j_gene: TRBJ2-5; CDR3aa: CASSRGTGYPSETQYF; CDR3nt: TGTGCCAGTAGTAGGGGGACAGGGTACCCTTCGGAGACCCAGTACTTC
d_gene: .; abundance: few; v_gene: TRBV5-4; j_gene: TRBJ2-5; CDR3aa: CASRTDSFQETQYF; CDR3nt: TGTGCCAGCAGAACCGACAGTTTCCAAGAGACCCAGTACTTC
d_gene: .; abundance: many; v_gene: TRBV14; j_gene: TRBJ2-1; CDR3aa: CASSQARDEQFF; CDR3nt: TGTGCCAGCAGCCAAGCGCGGGATGAGCAGTTCTTC
d_gene: .; abundance: .; v_gene: TRBV11-2; j_gene: TRBJ2-7; CDR3aa: CASSLVVGLDEQYF; CDR3nt: TGTGCCAGCAGCTTAGTCGTCGGGTTAGACGAGCAGTACTTC
d_gene: TRBD2; abundance: few; v_gene: TRBV9; j_gene: TRBJ2-5; CDR3aa: CASSLTGGGTREETQYF; CDR3nt: TGTGCCAGCAGCCTGACTGGGGGGGGGACGCGTGAAGAGACCCAGTACTTC
d_gene: TRBD1; abundance: .; v_gene: TRBV6-5; j_gene: TRBJ1-1; CDR3aa: CASSSTGGAFF; CDR3nt: TGTGCCAGCAGTTCGACAGGGGGAGCTTTCTTT
d_gene: TRBD2; abundance: few; v_gene: TRBV5-1; j_gene: TRBJ2-3; CDR3aa: CASSLPSLARSTDTQYF; CDR3nt: TGCGCCAGCAGCTTACCCTCACTAGCGCGAAGCACAGATACGCAGTATTTT
d_gene: .; abundance: few; v_gene: TRBV7-7; j_gene: TRBJ2-2; CDR3aa: CASSLGGEAGELFF; CDR3nt: TGTGCTAGCAGCTTAGGAGGCGAAGCCGGGGAGCTGTTTTTT
d_gene: TRBD1; abundance: few; v_gene: TRBV18; j_gene: TRBJ1-2; CDR3aa: CASSPQDRAVGYTF; CDR3nt: TGTGCCAGCTCACCTCAGGACAGGGCGGTTGGCTACACCTTC
d_gene: .; abundance: few; v_gene: TRBV19; j_gene: TRBJ2-1; CDR3aa: CASSKGHRDEQFF; CDR3nt: TGTGCCAGTAGTAAGGGGCACCGAGATGAGCAGTTCTTC
d_gene: .; abundance: .; v_gene: TRBV6-1; j_gene: TRBJ1-4; CDR3aa: CASSGGVNEKLFF; CDR3nt: TGTGCCAGCAGTGGCGGGGTTAATGAAAAACTGTTTTTT
d_gene: TRBD1; abundance: few; v_gene: TRBV27; j_gene: TRBJ1-5; CDR3aa: CASSSGDRQNQPQHF; CDR3nt: TGTGCCAGCAGTTCGGGGGACAGACAGAATCAGCCCCAGCATTTT
d_gene: .; abundance: .; v_gene: TRBV18; j_gene: TRBJ1-1; CDR3aa: CASSSSPSGTEAFF; CDR3nt: TGTGCCAGCTCCTCCTCCCCGTCGGGCACTGAAGCTTTCTTT
d_gene: TRBD1; abundance: .; v_gene: TRBV27; j_gene: TRBJ1-1; CDR3aa: CATAPRQGGSEAFF; CDR3nt: TGTGCCACCGCACCCCGACAGGGCGGGTCTGAAGCTTTCTTT
d_gene: .; abundance: .; v_gene: TRBV18; j_gene: TRBJ1-1; CDR3aa: CATGSLWEAFF; CDR3nt: TGTGCCACCGGGAGTCTTTGGGAAGCTTTCTTT
d_gene: .; abundance: few; v_gene: TRBV11-2; j_gene: TRBJ2-7; CDR3aa: CASSLDIIAYEQYF; CDR3nt: TGTGCCAGCAGCTTAGACATCATTGCCTACGAGCAGTACTTC
d_gene: .; abundance: few; v_gene: TRBV30; j_gene: TRBJ1-2; CDR3aa: CAWNREANYGYTF; CDR3nt: TGTGCCTGGAATCGGGAAGCTAACTATGGCTACACCTTC
d_gene: .; abundance: .; v_gene: TRBV6-5; j_gene: TRBJ2-1; CDR3aa: CASSYRRLVYNEQFF; CDR3nt: TGTGCCAGCAGTTACAGACGACTAGTATACAATGAGCAGTTCTTC
d_gene: TRBD2; abundance: .; v_gene: TRBV2; j_gene: TRBJ2-5; CDR3aa: CASSEFEAGLETQYF; CDR3nt: TGTGCCAGCAGTGAATTCGAAGCGGGACTAGAGACCCAGTACTTC
d_gene: TRBD2; abundance: .; v_gene: TRBV9; j_gene: TRBJ2-7; CDR3aa: CASSGTSRSSEQYF; CDR3nt: TGTGCCAGCAGCGGGACTAGCCGCAGTAGCGAGCAGTACTTC
d_gene: .; abundance: many; v_gene: TRBV18; j_gene: TRBJ2-5; CDR3aa: CASSNGLTQETQYF; CDR3nt: TGTGCCAGCTCTAACGGACTGACCCAAGAGACCCAGTACTTC
d_gene: TRBD2; abundance: few; v_gene: TRBV6-5; j_gene: TRBJ2-5; CDR3aa: CASSYGLAGFQETQYF; CDR3nt: TGTGCCAGCAGTTACGGGCTAGCGGGATTCCAAGAGACCCAGTACTTC
d_gene: .; abundance: few; v_gene: TRBV5-1; j_gene: TRBJ2-6; CDR3aa: CATLSPGANVLTF; CDR3nt: TGCGCCACCTTAAGCCCAGGGGCCAACGTCCTGACTTTC
d_gene: TRBD1; abundance: .; v_gene: TRBV6-5; j_gene: TRBJ2-7; CDR3aa: CASSYSIRDSQYEQYF; CDR3nt: TGTGCCAGCAGTTACTCGATCCGGGACAGCCAGTACGAGCAGTACTTC
d_gene: .; abundance: .; v_gene: TRBV7-9; j_gene: TRBJ2-3; CDR3aa: CASSFRESTDTQYF; CDR3nt: TGTGCCAGCAGCTTTAGGGAGAGCACAGATACGCAGTATTTT
d_gene: .; abundance: many; v_gene: TRBV4-2; j_gene: TRBJ1-4; CDR3aa: CASGQVRDEKLFF; CDR3nt: TGTGCCAGCGGACAAGTCAGGGATGAAAAACTGTTTTTT
d_gene: .; abundance: .; v_gene: TRBV30; j_gene: TRBJ2-1; CDR3aa: CAWTKGGSEQFF; CDR3nt: TGTGCCTGGACCAAAGGAGGGAGTGAGCAGTTCTTC
d_gene: TRBD1; abundance: few; v_gene: TRBV5-1; j_gene: TRBJ1-5; CDR3aa: CASSAGTEHQPQHF; CDR3nt: TGCGCCAGCAGCGCGGGGACAGAACATCAGCCCCAGCATTTT
d_gene: .; abundance: many; v_gene: TRBV28; j_gene: TRBJ2-7; CDR3aa: CASSLRNYEQYF; CDR3nt: TGTGCCAGCAGTTTGCGGAACTACGAGCAGTACTTC
d_gene: TRBD2; abundance: few; v_gene: TRBV10-3; j_gene: TRBJ2-3; CDR3aa: CATRAGGTDTQYF; CDR3nt: TGTGCCACCCGAGCGGGAGGCACAGATACGCAGTATTTT
d_gene: .; abundance: .; v_gene: TRBV6-6; j_gene: TRBJ2-7; CDR3aa: CASSSQGWDSYEQYF; CDR3nt: TGTGCCAGCAGTTCGCAGGGGTGGGACTCCTACGAGCAGTACTTC
d_gene: .; abundance: .; v_gene: TRBV29-1; j_gene: TRBJ1-1; CDR3aa: CSGFLEGTTEAFF; CDR3nt: TGCAGCGGTTTTTTGGAGGGGACCACTGAAGCTTTCTTT
d_gene: .; abundance: .; v_gene: TRBV2; j_gene: TRBJ1-2; CDR3aa: CASSVAVTTNYGYTF; CDR3nt: TGTGCCAGCAGTGTCGCGGTTACCACTAACTATGGCTACACCTTC
d_gene: TRBD1; abundance: .; v_gene: TRBV30; j_gene: TRBJ1-3; CDR3aa: CAGQGAGNTIYF; CDR3nt: TGTGCCGGCCAGGGGGCTGGAAACACCATATATTTT